Below, 27 T cell receptor beta chains from the same sample are listed, as sequenced in a study of cytotoxic CD8 clonotypes in ibrutinib-treated CLL. The method was immunoSEQ multiplex PCR; TCRdb's version includes in-frame clones alone and lacks a portion of them. The sample shows approximately 150,000 clones, roughly 84% of them seen only once. Sequenced here: PBMCs, sampled at disease progression, from a patient treated with ibrutinib. These receptors came from a human donor with chronic lymphocytic leukemia.

The chain carries TRBV4-2 and TRBJ2-3, with 9 bases aligning to TRBD2. Trimming took 0 bases from V and 0 from J; bases not matched to a gene: 10. CDR3 size: 19 residues. The germline V gene has CDR1 LGHNA and CDR2 YNFKEQ. The CDR3 sequence is CASSQDGRTSDASTDTQYF. CDR3 nucleotide sequence: TGTGCCAGCAGCCAAGATGGGAGGACTAGCGACGCTAGCACAGATACGCAGTATTTT.

The chain recombines TRBV28 with TRBJ2-2, with 10 nucleotides matching TRBD2. Trimming cost V 5 bases and J 2 bases; bases outside gene matches: 8. Germline V gene data show CDR1 as MDHEN and CDR2 as SYDVKM. This CDR3 is 17 amino acids long. CDR3 sequence (DNA): TGTGCCAGCAGTGGGAGACGGACTAGCGGTAACACCGGGGAGCTGTTTTTT. Translating gives CASSGRRTSGNTGELFF.

The V and J genes are TRBV10-1 and TRBJ2-7, with D maybe TRBD2 (6 bases). V lost 6 bases to trimming and J lost 3 bases, with 15 bases between them. Germline V gene sequence: CDR1 WNHNN, CDR2 SYGVQD (reference sequence). The CDR3 spans 14 residues. In nucleotides, the CDR3 is TGCGCCAGCAGCGCCTCGGGAGCCCTCTACGAGCAGTACTTC. Its protein is CASSASGALYEQYF.

Here the CDR3 reads CASSRLAGGNQQYF. Written as DNA, the CDR3 is TGTGCCAGCAGCAGACTAGCGGGAGGCAACCAGCAGTATTTT. The gene calls are TRBV9 and TRBJ2-3; TRBD2 matches at 13 bases. The V segment lost 4 bases and the J segment 11 bases; nucleotides outside the gene matches: 7. The CDR3 is 14 residues long. From germline, CDR1 is SGDLS and CDR2 YYNGEE.

CDR3 nucleotides: TGTGCCAGCAGCCCCCGAGACGGGGAACAAGAGACCCAGTACTTC. Translated: CASSPRDGEQETQYF. The rearrangement joins TRBV4-2 to TRBJ2-5; a possible D gene is TRBD2 (5 bases). CDR1 is LGHNA, CDR2 YNFKEQ, per germline. The CDR3 is 15 amino acids. The germline V and J ends were trimmed by 4 bases and 2 bases, with 14 bases remaining between them.

The rearrangement joins TRBV6-1 to TRBJ1-2, with TRBD1 matching 8 bases. Germline V gives CDR1 MNHNS, CDR2 SASEGT. The CDR3 length is 15 residues. J was trimmed by 4 bases and V by 4 bases; bases with no gene match: 8. The CDR3 spells CASSAGQGRVYGYTF. The CDR3 coding sequence is TGTGCCAGCAGTGCTGGACAGGGTAGGGTCTATGGCTACACCTTC.

The chain carries TRBV21-1 and TRBJ2-7; the D call of TRBD2 is as the table states it, not checked on the DNA. TRBV21-1 is termed a pseudogene. The CDR3 runs to 13 residues. CDR3 bases: TGTGCCAGCAGGACGGGGAGGTCCTACGAGCAGTACTTC. It specifies CASRTGRSYEQYF.

J is TRBJ1-2 and V is TRBV19; the D is unclear. The CDR3 extends over 13 amino acids. The V end was cut by 0 bases, the J end by 5 bases, with 7 bases between. CDR1 is LNHDA and CDR2 is SQIVND in the germline V gene (reference sequence). DNA of the CDR3: TGTGCCAGTAGTATAGACACGGAGTATGGCTACACCTTC. Its translation is CASSIDTEYGYTF.

The J gene is TRBJ2-7, the V gene TRBV6-5; 12 nucleotides agree with TRBD2. The germline gives CDR1 MNHEY, CDR2 SVGAGI. V gave up 7 bases and J gave up 4 bases; unmatched junction bases: 5. The CDR3 loop spans 14 amino acids. CDR3 DNA sequence: TGTGCCAGCACCCCGACTAGCGGGAGTTACGAGCAGTACTTC. Residues: CASTPTSGSYEQYF.

The chain is built from TRBV7-3 and TRBJ2-3; 9 bases line up with TRBD2. CDR1 is SGHTA, CDR2 FQGTGA, per germline. V trimming: 3 bases; J trimming: 4 bases; junction bases outside the gene matches: 5. The CDR3 covers 15 residues. The CDR3: CASSLGTSLADTQYF. The CDR3 DNA follows: TGTGCCAGCAGCTTGGGGACTAGCCTCGCAGATACGCAGTATTTT.

The chain uses TRBV7-2 and TRBJ2-1; TRBD2 matches at 13 bases. Germline values: CDR1 SGHTA, CDR2 FQGNSA. The CDR3 has 12 residues. V trimming: 5 bases; J trimming: 14 bases; junction bases outside the gene matches: 3. The chain's CDR3 is CASSLGTSGEFF. In nucleotides, the CDR3 is TGTGCCAGCAGCCTAGGGACTAGCGGGGAGTTCTTC.

This clone was counted a single time. This chain connects TRBV30 to TRBJ2-1; no clear D. Trimming shortened V by 2 bases and J by 0 bases, and 17 bases separated the two germline ends. This CDR3 comprises 17 residues. Germline lookup yields CDR1 GTSNPN and CDR2 SVGIG (reference sequence). CDR3 in amino acids: CAWSLGLGESSYNEQFF. The CDR3 region has the DNA TGTGCCTGGAGTCTCGGGCTAGGAGAAAGCTCCTACAATGAGCAGTTCTTC.

The chain recombines TRBV19 with TRBJ1-4; D is undetermined. The germline V gene has CDR1 LNHDA and CDR2 SQIVND (reference sequence). The V gene lost 3 bases and the J gene lost 5 bases, with 16 bases spanning the gap. This CDR3 comprises 16 residues. Here the CDR3 DNA reads TGTGCCAGTAGTATCGTGGGGTTTGAACGAAATGAAAAACTGTTTTTT. This translates into CASSIVGFERNEKLFF.

V is TRBV10-3 and J is TRBJ1-5; D is unclear. The V and J ends lost 4 bases and 4 bases respectively, with 14 bases between them. This CDR3 spans 15 amino acids. From germline, CDR1 is ENHRY and CDR2 SYGVKD. The CDR3 spells CAISGDIGRNQPQHF. The CDR3 DNA reads TGTGCCATCAGTGGGGATATAGGAAGGAATCAGCCCCAGCATTTT.

The V gene is TRBV7-2, the J gene TRBJ1-1; perhaps TRBD1 as D (6 bases). In germline, CDR1 is SGHTA, CDR2 FQGNSA. The CDR3 is 16 amino acids. V shed 3 bases and J shed 10 bases, with 24 bases lying between them. CDR3 sequence (DNA): TGTGCCAGCAGCTTGGGGAAGGCGTTTAGACAGGCCCTAGCTTTCTTT. Amino acid sequence: CASSLGKAFRQALAFF.

This clone was counted a single time. The chain joins TRBV19 to TRBJ1-1; 7 bases are a match to TRBD1. The CDR3 is made up of 13 amino acids. Germline V gene sequence: CDR1 LNHDA, CDR2 SQIVND (reference sequence). V was clipped by 6 bases and J by 9 bases; unmatched bases: 10. The CDR3 nucleotides read TGTGCCAGTAGAGTAACCTCGACAGGGAAAGCTTTCTTT. It encodes CASRVTSTGKAFF. Drawing the rest from reference TRBV19 and TRBJ1-1, the complete variable domain is DGGITQSPKYLFRKEGQNVTLSCEQNLNHDAMYWYRQDPGQGLRLIYYSQIVNDFQKGDIAEGYSVSREKKESFPLTVTSAQKNPTAFYLCASRVTSTGKAFFGQGTRLTVV.

The chain joins TRBV27 to TRBJ1-5; 7 bases fit TRBD1. Germline values: CDR1 MNHEY, CDR2 SMNVEV (reference sequence). J was trimmed by 3 bases and V by 6 bases; bases with no gene match: 8. This CDR3 is built from 15 residues. The CDR3 loop is CASRRLDRANQPQHF. The CDR3 DNA reads TGTGCCAGCAGACGCTTAGACAGGGCCAATCAGCCCCAGCATTTT.

This clone was counted once. The chain has TRBV7-9 and TRBJ2-1, with TRBD2 matching over 8 bases. The CDR3 runs 16 residues. CDR1 is SEHNR and CDR2 is FQNEAQ in the germline V gene (reference sequence). V was pared by 1 base and J by 2 bases, with 4 bases of the junction left unmatched. CDR3 in DNA: TGTGCCAGCAGCTTAGAAGCGGGAGTTCCCTACAATGAGCAGTTCTTC. It translates to CASSLEAGVPYNEQFF. The full variable domain, with the rest looked up from reference TRBV7-9 and TRBJ2-1, is DTGVSQNPRHKITKRGQNVTFRCDPISEHNRLYWYRQTLGQGPEFLTYFQNEAQLEKSRLLSDRFSAERPKGSFSTLEIQRTEQGDSAMYLCASSLEAGVPYNEQFFGPGTRLTVL.

Only a few counts were recorded for this clone. This chain joins TRBV7-9 and TRBJ1-2, with no clear D. The CDR3 runs 13 residues. Trimming stripped 6 bases from V and 1 base from J, with 9 bases between. Germline CDR1 SEHNR, CDR2 FQNEAQ (reference sequence). CDR3 loop: CASRQTYNYGYTF. CDR3 nucleotide sequence: TGTGCCAGCAGGCAGACCTATAACTATGGCTACACCTTC.

The J gene is TRBJ2-3, the V gene TRBV7-3; TRBD2 matches at 7 bases. V lost 2 bases, J lost 3 bases, and 5 bases stayed unmatched. This CDR3 has 15 amino acids. Germline V gene lookup returns CDR1 SGHTA and CDR2 FQGTGA. The DNA of the CDR3 is TGTGCCAGCAGCTTACAGCGGGATACTACAGATACGCAGTATTTT. It is translated as CASSLQRDTTDTQYF.

The gene calls are TRBV10-3 and TRBJ2-7; 7 bases are a match to TRBD2. The CDR3 has 15 residues. The V gene end was trimmed by 4 bases and the J gene end by 7 bases; junction bases not matched to a gene: 13. The V gene's germline CDR1 is ENHRY and CDR2 SYGVKD. The CDR3 region is CAISASSGSSGEQYF. The CDR3 DNA reads as TGTGCCATCAGTGCTTCTAGCGGTTCTTCCGGAGAGCAGTACTTC.

The V and J genes are TRBV7-2 and TRBJ2-3; 8 bases agree with TRBD2. The CDR3 contains 14 residues. In germline, CDR1 is SGHTA, CDR2 FQGNSA. The V segment lost 6 bases and the J segment 5 bases; nucleotides outside the gene matches: 7. Here the CDR3 DNA reads TGTGCCAGCAGGATCGGGCTAGCGGGAGATACGCAGTATTTT. Translated: CASRIGLAGDTQYF.

This chain joins TRBV9 and TRBJ1-1; D not resolved. V was cut by 3 bases and J by 1 base, with 7 bases left in between. This CDR3 contains 13 residues. CDR1 and CDR2 from the germline V gene are SGDLS and YYNGEE. CDR3 DNA: TGTGCCAGCAGCGGACATCCGAACACTGAAGCTTTCTTT. Its translation is CASSGHPNTEAFF. Supplemented by reference TRBV9 and TRBJ1-1, the full variable domain reads DSGVTQTPKHLITATGQRVTLRCSPRSGDLSVYWYQQSLDQGLQFLIQYYNGEERAKGNILERFSAQQFPDLHSELNLSSLELGDSALYFCASSGHPNTEAFFGQGTRLTVV.

The chain combines TRBV11-3 with TRBJ1-2, with D unresolved. V was trimmed by 1 base and J by 2 bases, leaving 14 bases between them. The CDR3 is 16 residues long. CDR1 SGHNT and CDR2 YENEEA come from the germline V gene. In nucleotides, the CDR3 is TGTGCCAGCAGCTTAGTAAGTCCGAGGATAAACTATGGCTACACCTTC. This codes for CASSLVSPRINYGYTF.

The chain recombines TRBV18 with TRBJ2-7; D is perhaps TRBD2 (6 bases). This CDR3 region has 13 residues. Per the germline V gene, CDR1 is KGHSH and CDR2 is LQKENI. The germline V and J ends were trimmed by 3 bases and 3 bases, with 9 bases remaining between them. CDR3 loop: CASSPEGSYEQYF. CDR3 sequence (DNA): TGTGCCAGCTCACCGGAGGGAAGCTACGAGCAGTACTTC. The variable domain in full, with the rest retrieved from reference TRBV18 and TRBJ2-7, is NAGVMQNPRHLVRRRGQEARLRCSPMKGHSHVYWYRQLPEEGLKFMVYLQKENIIDESGMPKERFSAEFPKEGPSILRIQQVVRGDSAAYFCASSPEGSYEQYFGPGTRLTVT.

The genes are TRBV5-4 and TRBJ2-7, with TRBD1 matching over 9 bases. Trimming took 2 bases from V and 5 from J; bases not matched to a gene: 14. Germline lookup yields CDR1 SGHNT and CDR2 YYREEE (reference sequence). The CDR3 is 17 residues long. The CDR3 nucleotides read TGTGCCAGCAGCTTCCTGGAGGGGGACAGGGTATTCGACGAGCAGTACTTC. Protein: CASSFLEGDRVFDEQYF.

This clone has just a few counts. The CDR3 sequence is CASSILDRANYGYTF. For the CDR3, the DNA is TGTGCCAGTAGTATTTTGGACAGGGCTAACTATGGCTACACCTTC. This rearrangement joins TRBV19 to TRBJ1-2; 8 bases are shared with TRBD1. The CDR3 extends over 15 amino acids. V trimming: 3 bases; J trimming: 0 bases; junction bases outside the gene matches: 3. The germline V gene encodes CDR1 LNHDA and CDR2 SQIVND (reference sequence).